These 9 T cell receptor beta chains share one sample of origin, sequenced in a study of cytomegalovirus exposure and HLA in healthy donors. The PCR had 60 Vbeta and 13 Jbeta primers. Using immunoSEQ multiplex PCR, the repertoire was profiled, and TCRdb retains in-frame clones only, with some absent. The sample lists about 190,000 clones, roughly 80% seen once, with 3% to 4.5% in the top ten. The sample was PBMCs. All receptors derive from a man in his fifties in good health and CMV-seronegative.

The CDR3 DNA is TGTGCCAGCAGCTTACGACAGGGAGGTGCCAAAAACATTCAGTACTTC. Translation gives CASSLRQGGAKNIQYF. The genes are TRBV6-6 and TRBJ2-4; D is perhaps TRBD1 (7 bases). This CDR3 is 16 amino acids long. Trimming removed 6 bases at V and 1 base at J, with 16 bases between. The germline CDR1 and CDR2 sequences are MNHNY and SVGAGI (reference sequence).

As regards this clone: The germline gene is not matched at one end of the junction; a read error may be the cause. The V call is TRBV6-1, the J call TRBJ1-1; 7 bases agree with TRBD1. Germline V gives CDR1 MNHNS, CDR2 SASEGT. CDR3 length equals 10 residues. The CDR3 region has the DNA TGTGCCAACGGGGACAGCCAGGTTCTTTTT. Amino acids: CANGDSQVLF.

The CDR3 nucleotides read TGCGCCAGCAGCCCGGAGCGGGGGGTTTTTGAGCAGTTCTTC. This gives the protein CASSPERGVFEQFF. This chain connects TRBV5-1 to TRBJ2-1; 9 bases map to TRBD2. The CDR3 consists of 14 residues. Germline CDR1 SGHRS, CDR2 YFSETQ. V was clipped by 4 bases and J by 9 bases; unmatched bases: 8.

This chain links TRBV27 with TRBJ2-3, with TRBD2 matching 10 bases. Germline trimming cut 5 bases from V and 0 bases from J; bases unmatched to any gene: 11. CDR1 is MNHEY, CDR2 SMNVEV, per germline (reference sequence). This CDR3 region has 18 residues. In DNA, the CDR3 is TGTGCCAGCAGTCCGTCCCTCTCGACTAGCGGGAGCACAGATACGCAGTATTTT. Translating it yields CASSPSLSTSGSTDTQYF.

This chain uses TRBV6-5 with TRBJ1-1, with D possibly being TRBD1 (6 bases). The ends were cut back, 6 bases at V and 1 base at J, with 12 bases in the middle. Germline CDR1 MNHEY, CDR2 SVGAGI. CDR3 length: 14 residues. CDR3 nucleotide sequence: TGTGCCAGCAGCCGGGGGGGGCCGAACACTGAAGCTTTCTTT. Its translation: CASSRGGPNTEAFF.

The chain recombines TRBV7-9 with TRBJ1-6, with unresolved D. Germline V gene sequence: CDR1 SEHNR, CDR2 FQNEAQ (reference sequence). The CDR3 has 15 amino acids. Trimming took 5 bases from V and 8 from J, leaving 16 bases between them. CDR3 loop: CASSLSGVWDSPLHF. For the CDR3, the DNA is TGTGCCAGCAGCCTTTCCGGGGTCTGGGATTCACCCCTCCACTTT.

The chain employs TRBV5-6 and TRBJ1-2, with 7 bases matching TRBD1. The J segment lost 8 bases and the V segment lost 7 bases, leaving 17 bases of the junction unmatched. The CDR3 sequence is 15 residues long. Germline CDR1 SGHDT, CDR2 YYEEEE. The CDR3 sequence: CASGPMTGPFEGYTF. The CDR3 DNA reads as TGTGCCAGCGGACCTATGACAGGGCCATTCGAGGGCTACACCTTC.

V and J are TRBV7-9 and TRBJ2-3; D gene ambiguous. Germline assignment: CDR1 SEHNR and CDR2 FQNEAQ (reference sequence). This CDR3 comprises 12 residues. Trimming left V 5 bases short and J 3 bases short, with 6 bases between. CDR3: CASSPMTDTQYF. In DNA, the CDR3 is TGTGCCAGCAGCCCCATGACAGATACGCAGTATTTT.

V and J are TRBV29-1 and TRBJ2-3, with a weak D call TRBD2 (5 bases). The CDR3 is made up of 13 amino acids. CDR1 and CDR2 from the germline V gene are SQVTM and ANQGSEA. Trimming removed 4 bases at V and 4 bases at J, with 12 bases between. The DNA for the CDR3 is TGCAGCGTTGGGCGGGCGCTTGCAGATACGCAGTATTTT. This encodes CSVGRALADTQYF.